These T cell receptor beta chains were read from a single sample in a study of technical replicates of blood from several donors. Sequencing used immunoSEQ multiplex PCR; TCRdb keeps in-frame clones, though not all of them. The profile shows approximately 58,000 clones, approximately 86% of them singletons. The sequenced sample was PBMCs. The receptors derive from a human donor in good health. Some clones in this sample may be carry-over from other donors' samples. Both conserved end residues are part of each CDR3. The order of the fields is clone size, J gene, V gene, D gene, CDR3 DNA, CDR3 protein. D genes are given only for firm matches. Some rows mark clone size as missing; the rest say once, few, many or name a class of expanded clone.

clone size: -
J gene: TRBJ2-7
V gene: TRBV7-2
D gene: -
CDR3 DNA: TGTGCCAGCAGCTTAGATGGCGGGGGCACCTACGAGCAGTACTTC
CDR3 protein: CASSLDGGGTYEQYF

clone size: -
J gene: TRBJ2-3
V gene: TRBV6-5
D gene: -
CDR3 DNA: TGTGCCAGCAGTTACGCGGGACGCCGCACAGATACGCAGTATTTT
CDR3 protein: CASSYAGRRTDTQYF

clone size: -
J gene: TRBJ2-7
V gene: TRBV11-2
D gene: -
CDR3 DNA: TGTGCCAGCAGCTTAGATACCCAGTACGAGCAGTACTTC
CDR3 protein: CASSLDTQYEQYF

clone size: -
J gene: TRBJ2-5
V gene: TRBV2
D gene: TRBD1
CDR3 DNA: TGTGCCAGCAGTTATGGGACAGCTAGCCAAGAGACCCAGTACTTC
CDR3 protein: CASSYGTASQETQYF

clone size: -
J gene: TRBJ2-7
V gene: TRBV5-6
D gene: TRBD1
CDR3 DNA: TGTGCCAGCAGCTTAACAGGGGCCCCATCCTACGAGCAGTACTTC
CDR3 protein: CASSLTGAPSYEQYF

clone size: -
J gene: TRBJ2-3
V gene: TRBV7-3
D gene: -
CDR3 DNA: TGTGCCAGCAGCTTAAGTGCGGGAGATACGCAGTATTTT
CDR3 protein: CASSLSAGDTQYF

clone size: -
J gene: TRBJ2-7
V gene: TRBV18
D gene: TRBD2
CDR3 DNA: TGTGCCAGCTCACCATCGGTGGCGGGAGGCTACGAGCAGTACTTC
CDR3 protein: CASSPSVAGGYEQYF

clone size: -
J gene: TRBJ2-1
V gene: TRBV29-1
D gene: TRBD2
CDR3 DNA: TGCAGCGTTGCTAGCGGGATATACAATGAGCAGTTCTTC
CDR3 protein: CSVASGIYNEQFF

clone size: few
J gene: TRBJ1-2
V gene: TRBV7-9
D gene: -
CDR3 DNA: TGTGCCAGCAGCCCACACGACTATGGCTACACCTTC
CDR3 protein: CASSPHDYGYTF

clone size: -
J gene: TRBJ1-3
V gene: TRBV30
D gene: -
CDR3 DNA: TGTGCCTGGAGCAATGCTGGAAACACCATATATTTT
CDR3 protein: CAWSNAGNTIYF

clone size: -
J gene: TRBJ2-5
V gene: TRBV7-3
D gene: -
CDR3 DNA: TGTGCCAGCAGCCTGGGGGGGCATAGGCAAGAGACCCAGTACTTC
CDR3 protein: CASSLGGHRQETQYF

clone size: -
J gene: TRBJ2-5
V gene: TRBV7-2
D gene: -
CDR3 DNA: TGTGCCAGCAGCTTAGCCGGGGAGACCCAGTACTTC
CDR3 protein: CASSLAGETQYF

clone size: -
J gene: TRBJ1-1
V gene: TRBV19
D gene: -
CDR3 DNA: TGTGCCAGTAGTATAACTCGGGGGGGGGTGACGACTGAAGCTTTCTTT
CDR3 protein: CASSITRGGVTTEAFF

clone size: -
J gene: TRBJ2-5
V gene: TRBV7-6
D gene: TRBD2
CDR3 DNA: TGTGCCAGCAGTGAAAGTGGACTAGCGGGGACCTCTGGCCAGTACTTC
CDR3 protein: CASSESGLAGTSGQYF